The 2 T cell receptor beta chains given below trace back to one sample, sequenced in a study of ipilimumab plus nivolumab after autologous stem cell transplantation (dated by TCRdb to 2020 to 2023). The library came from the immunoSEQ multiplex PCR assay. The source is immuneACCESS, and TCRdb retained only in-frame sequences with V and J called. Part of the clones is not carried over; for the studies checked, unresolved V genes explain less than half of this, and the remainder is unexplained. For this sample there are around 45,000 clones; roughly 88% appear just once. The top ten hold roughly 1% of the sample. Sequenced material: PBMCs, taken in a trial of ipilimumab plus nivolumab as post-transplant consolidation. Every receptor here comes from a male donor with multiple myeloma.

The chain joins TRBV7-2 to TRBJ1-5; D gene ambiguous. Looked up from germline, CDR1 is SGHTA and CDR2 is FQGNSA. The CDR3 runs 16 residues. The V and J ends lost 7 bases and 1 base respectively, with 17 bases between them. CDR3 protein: CASTLNGRNSNQPQHF. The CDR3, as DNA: TGTGCCAGCACCCTTAATGGCAGGAACAGCAATCAGCCCCAGCATTTT. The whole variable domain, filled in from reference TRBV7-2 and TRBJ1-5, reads GAGVSQSPSNKVTEKGKDVELRCDPISGHTALYWYRQSLGQGLEFLIYFQGNSAPDKSGLPSDRFSAERTGGSVSTLTIQRTQQEDSAVYLCASTLNGRNSNQPQHFGDGTRLSIL.

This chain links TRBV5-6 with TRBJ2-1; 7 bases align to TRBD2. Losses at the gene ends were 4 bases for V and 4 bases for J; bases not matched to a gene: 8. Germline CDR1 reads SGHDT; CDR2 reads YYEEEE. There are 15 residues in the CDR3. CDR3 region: CASSGGAGFYNEQFF. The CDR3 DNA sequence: TGTGCCAGCAGCGGCGGAGCGGGATTTTACAATGAGCAGTTCTTC.